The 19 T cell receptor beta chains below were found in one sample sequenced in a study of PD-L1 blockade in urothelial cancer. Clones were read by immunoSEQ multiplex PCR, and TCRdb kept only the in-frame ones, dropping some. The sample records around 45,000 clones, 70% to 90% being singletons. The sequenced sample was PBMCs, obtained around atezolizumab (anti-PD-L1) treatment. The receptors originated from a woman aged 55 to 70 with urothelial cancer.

CDR3 nucleotide sequence: TGCGCCAGCAGCTTCAGGGTCCAGGGAACCTATGGCTACACCTTC. Translated, it gives CASSFRVQGTYGYTF. The chain carries TRBV5-1 and TRBJ1-2; TRBD1 is a possible D gene (5 bases). CDR1 is SGHRS and CDR2 is YFSETQ in the germline V gene. The CDR3 length is 15 residues. The V end was cut by 2 bases, the J end by 4 bases, with 15 bases between.

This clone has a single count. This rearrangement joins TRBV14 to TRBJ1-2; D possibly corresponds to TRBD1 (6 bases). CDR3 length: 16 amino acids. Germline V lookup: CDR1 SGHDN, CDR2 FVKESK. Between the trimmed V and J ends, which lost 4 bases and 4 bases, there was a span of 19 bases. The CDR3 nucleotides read TGTGCCAGCAGCCTAGATAGCCCCGACAGGATCTATGGCTACACCTTC. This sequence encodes CASSLDSPDRIYGYTF.

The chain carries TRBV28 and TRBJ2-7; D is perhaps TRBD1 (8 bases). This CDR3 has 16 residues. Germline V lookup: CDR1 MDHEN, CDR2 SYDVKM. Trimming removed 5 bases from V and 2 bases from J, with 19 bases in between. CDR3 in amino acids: CASSPAKRDRPYEQYF. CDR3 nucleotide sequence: TGTGCCAGCAGTCCCGCCAAGCGGGACAGGCCCTACGAGCAGTACTTC.

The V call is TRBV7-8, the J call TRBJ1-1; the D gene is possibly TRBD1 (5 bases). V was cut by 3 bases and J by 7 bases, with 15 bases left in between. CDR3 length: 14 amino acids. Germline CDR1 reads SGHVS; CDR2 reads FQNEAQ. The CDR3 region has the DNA TGTGCCAGCAGCTTGGGGCCCCCCAGATTTGAAGCTTTCTTT. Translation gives CASSLGPPRFEAFF.

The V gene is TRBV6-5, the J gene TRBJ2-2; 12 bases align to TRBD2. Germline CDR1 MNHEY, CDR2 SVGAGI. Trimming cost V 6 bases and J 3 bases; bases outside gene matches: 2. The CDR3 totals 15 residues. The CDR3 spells CASRLAGGYTGELFF. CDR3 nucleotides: TGTGCCAGCAGACTAGCGGGGGGTTACACCGGGGAGCTGTTTTTT.

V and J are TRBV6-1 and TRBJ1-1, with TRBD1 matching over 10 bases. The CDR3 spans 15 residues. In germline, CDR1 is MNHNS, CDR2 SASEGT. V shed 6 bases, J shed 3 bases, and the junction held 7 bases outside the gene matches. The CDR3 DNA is TGTGCCAGCAGAAGAACCGGGACAGGGGACACTGAAGCTTTCTTT. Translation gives CASRRTGTGDTEAFF.

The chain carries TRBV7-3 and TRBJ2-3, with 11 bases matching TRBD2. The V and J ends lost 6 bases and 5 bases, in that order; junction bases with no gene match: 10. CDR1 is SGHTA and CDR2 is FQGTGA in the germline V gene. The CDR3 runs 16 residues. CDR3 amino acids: CASSFVSGGEGDTQYF. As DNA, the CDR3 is TGTGCCAGCAGTTTTGTTAGCGGGGGGGAGGGAGATACGCAGTATTTT.

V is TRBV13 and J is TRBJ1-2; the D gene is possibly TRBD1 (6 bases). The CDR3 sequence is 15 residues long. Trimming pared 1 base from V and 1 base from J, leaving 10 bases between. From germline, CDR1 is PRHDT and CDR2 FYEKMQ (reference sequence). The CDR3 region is CASSLDRELNYGYTF. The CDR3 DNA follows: TGTGCCAGCAGCTTAGACAGGGAACTTAACTATGGCTACACCTTC.

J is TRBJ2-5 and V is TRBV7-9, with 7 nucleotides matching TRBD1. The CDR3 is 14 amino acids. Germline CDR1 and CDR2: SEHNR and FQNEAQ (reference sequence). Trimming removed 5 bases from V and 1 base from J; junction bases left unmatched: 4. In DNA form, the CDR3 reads TGTGCCAGCAGCCGTGGGACAGTCCAAGAGACCCAGTACTTC. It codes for CASSRGTVQETQYF.

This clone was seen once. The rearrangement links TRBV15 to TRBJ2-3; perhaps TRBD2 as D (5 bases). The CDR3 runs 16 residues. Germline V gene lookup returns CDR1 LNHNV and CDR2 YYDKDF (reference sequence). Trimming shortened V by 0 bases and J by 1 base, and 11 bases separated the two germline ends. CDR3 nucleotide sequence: TGTGCCACCAGCAGAGACGGGATGGCGGGCACAGATACGCAGTATTTT. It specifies CATSRDGMAGTDTQYF.

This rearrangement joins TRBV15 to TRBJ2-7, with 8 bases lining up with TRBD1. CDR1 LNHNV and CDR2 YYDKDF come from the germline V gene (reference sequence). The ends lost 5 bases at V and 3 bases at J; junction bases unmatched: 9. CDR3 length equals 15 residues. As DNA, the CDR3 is TGTGCCACCAGCCATGAAAAAACAGGGGGCTACGAGCAGTACTTC. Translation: CATSHEKTGGYEQYF.

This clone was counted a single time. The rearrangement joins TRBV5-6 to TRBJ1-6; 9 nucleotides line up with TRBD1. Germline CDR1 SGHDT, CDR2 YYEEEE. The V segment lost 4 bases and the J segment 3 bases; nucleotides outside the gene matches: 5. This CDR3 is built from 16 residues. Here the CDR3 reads CASSGDRDGYNSPLHF. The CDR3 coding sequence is TGTGCCAGCAGCGGGGACAGGGATGGCTATAATTCACCCCTCCACTTT.

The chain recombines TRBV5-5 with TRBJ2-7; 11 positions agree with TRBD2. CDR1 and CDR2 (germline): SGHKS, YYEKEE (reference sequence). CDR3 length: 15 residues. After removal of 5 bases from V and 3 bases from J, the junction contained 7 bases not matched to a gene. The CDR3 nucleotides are TGTGCCAGCAGTTACACCGGGACTAGCGGCTACGAGCAGTACTTC. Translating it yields CASSYTGTSGYEQYF.

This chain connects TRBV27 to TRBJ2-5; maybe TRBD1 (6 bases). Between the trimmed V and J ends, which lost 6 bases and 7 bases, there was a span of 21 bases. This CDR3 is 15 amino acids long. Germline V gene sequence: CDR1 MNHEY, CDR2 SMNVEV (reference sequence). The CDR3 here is CASSPEINRVVTQYF. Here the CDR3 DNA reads TGTGCCAGCAGCCCCGAAATAAACAGGGTTGTGACCCAGTACTTC.

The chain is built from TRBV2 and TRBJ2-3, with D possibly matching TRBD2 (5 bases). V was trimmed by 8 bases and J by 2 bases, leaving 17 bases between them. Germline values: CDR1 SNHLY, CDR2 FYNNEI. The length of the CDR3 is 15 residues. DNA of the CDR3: TGTGCCAGCCTTACTAGACGAGGGCCCACAGATACGCAGTATTTT. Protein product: CASLTRRGPTDTQYF.

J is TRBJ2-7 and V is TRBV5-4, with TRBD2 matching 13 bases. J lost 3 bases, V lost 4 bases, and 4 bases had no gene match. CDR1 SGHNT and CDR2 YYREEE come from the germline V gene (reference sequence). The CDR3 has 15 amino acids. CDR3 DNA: TGTGCCAGCAGCCCTACTAGCGGGAGGGACTACGAGCAGTACTTC. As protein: CASSPTSGRDYEQYF.

DNA of the CDR3: TGTGCCAGCAGCTTTACGGGACAGATAAATGAAAAACTGTTTTTT. It translates to CASSFTGQINEKLFF. The chain uses TRBV7-6 and TRBJ1-4; 7 bases map to TRBD1. The germline V gene encodes CDR1 SGHVS and CDR2 FNYEAQ. The CDR3 has 15 residues. The V segment lost 3 bases and the J segment 5 bases; nucleotides outside the gene matches: 6.

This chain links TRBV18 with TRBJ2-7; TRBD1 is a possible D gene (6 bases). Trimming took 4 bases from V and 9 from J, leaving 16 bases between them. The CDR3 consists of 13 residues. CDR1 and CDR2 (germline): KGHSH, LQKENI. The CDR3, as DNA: TGTGCCAGCTCACGTGAGACGGCACAGGGGCAGTACTTC. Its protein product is CASSRETAQGQYF.

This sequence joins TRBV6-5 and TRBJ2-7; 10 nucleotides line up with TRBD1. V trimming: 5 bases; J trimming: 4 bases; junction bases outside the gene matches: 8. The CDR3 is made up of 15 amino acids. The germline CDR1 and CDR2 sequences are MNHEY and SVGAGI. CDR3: CASSTYRDRGYEQYF. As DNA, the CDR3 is TGTGCCAGCAGTACATACCGGGACAGGGGTTACGAGCAGTACTTC.